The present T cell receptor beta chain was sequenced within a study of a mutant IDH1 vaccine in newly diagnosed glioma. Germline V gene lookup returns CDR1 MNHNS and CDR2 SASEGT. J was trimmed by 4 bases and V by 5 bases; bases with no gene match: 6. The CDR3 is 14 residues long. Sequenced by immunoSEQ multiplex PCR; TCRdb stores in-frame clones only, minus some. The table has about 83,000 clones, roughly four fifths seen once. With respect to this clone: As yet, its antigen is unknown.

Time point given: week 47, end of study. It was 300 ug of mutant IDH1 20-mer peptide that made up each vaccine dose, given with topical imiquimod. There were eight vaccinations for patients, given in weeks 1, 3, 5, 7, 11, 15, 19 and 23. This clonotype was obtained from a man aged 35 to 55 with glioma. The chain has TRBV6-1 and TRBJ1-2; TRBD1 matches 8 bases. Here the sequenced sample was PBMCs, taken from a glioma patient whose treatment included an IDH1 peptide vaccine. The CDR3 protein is CASSPDREAYGYTF. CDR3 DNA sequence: TGTGCCAGCAGTCCGGACAGGGAGGCCTATGGCTACACCTTC.